This T cell receptor (beta chain) is from a study of shared clonotypes between healthy human individuals. Study-wide results and caveats: For sorted subsets, rarefaction showed incomplete sequencing despite large depth.

About this clone itself: Its antigen is undetermined.

Only in-frame clones appear in the TCRdb table, and some are missing; sequencing was by immunoSEQ multiplex PCR. The sample shows some 1,400,000 clones, around 97% of them seen only once. The study enrolled healthy HIV-negative adults without recent acute infections or vaccinations as donors. Nashville, Tennessee was home to all donors, who were Caucasian adults. CD45RA+ naive and CD45RA-negative memory subsets were separated from CD4+ cells. This receptor was obtained from a man younger than 40 in good health. What was sequenced was naive CD4+ T cells sorted from blood. The sample's subset: CD45RA+ positively selected.

The CDR3 sequence is CASSVEGGNTGELFF. CDR3 nucleotides: TGTGCCAGCAGCGTAGAAGGGGGCAACACCGGGGAGCTGTTTTTT. This chain uses TRBV9 with TRBJ2-2; 7 bases map to TRBD1. J was trimmed by 2 bases and V by 0 bases; bases with no gene match: 1. CDR1 and CDR2 (germline): SGDLS, YYNGEE. The CDR3 extends over 15 amino acids.